One sample yielded the 8 T cell receptor beta chains listed below, sequenced in a study of shared clonotypes between healthy human individuals. Here immunoSEQ multiplex PCR was the method, and the copy in TCRdb shows in-frame clones only, minus some. The data show about 700,000 clones, approximately 79% seen once. The sequenced material came from memory CD4+ T cells sorted from blood. Subset defined: CD45RA-negative fraction. All receptors come from a woman in her twenties or thirties in good health.

This rearrangement joins TRBV7-6 to TRBJ1-1; D possibly corresponds to TRBD1 (5 bases). Per the germline V gene, CDR1 is SGHVS and CDR2 is FNYEAQ. V lost 1 base to trimming and J lost 1 base, with 13 bases between them. This CDR3 region has 16 residues. The chain's CDR3 is CASSLGPGPENTEAFF. In DNA form, the CDR3 reads TGTGCCAGCAGCTTAGGGCCAGGGCCCGAGAACACTGAAGCTTTCTTT. The full variable domain, with the rest looked up from reference TRBV7-6 and TRBJ1-1, is GAGVSQSPRYKVTKRGQDVALRCDPISGHVSLYWYRQALGQGPEFLTYFNYEAQQDKSGLPNDRFSAERPEGSISTLTIQRTEQRDSAMYRCASSLGPGPENTEAFFGQGTRLTVV.

This chain uses TRBV6-1 with TRBJ2-7; TRBD1 aligns across 11 bases. Germline V gene sequence: CDR1 MNHNS, CDR2 SASEGT. The CDR3 loop spans 15 amino acids. The V segment lost 6 bases and the J segment 2 bases; nucleotides outside the gene matches: 6. The chain's CDR3 is CASSTDRGRTYEQYF. CDR3 sequence (DNA): TGTGCCAGCAGCACGGACAGGGGGCGAACCTACGAGCAGTACTTC.

In this sample, this clone turned up a few times. The V gene is TRBV2, the J gene TRBJ2-7; 8 nucleotides line up with TRBD1. Germline CDR1 SNHLY, CDR2 FYNNEI. This CDR3 region has 14 residues. Trimming removed 4 bases from V and 5 bases from J; junction bases left unmatched: 7. The CDR3: CASSVDRAANEQYF. Here the CDR3 DNA reads TGTGCCAGCAGTGTGGACAGGGCCGCAAACGAGCAGTACTTC.

The rearrangement links TRBV4-2 to TRBJ2-1; 11 positions match TRBD2. The junction had 6 bases not matched to a gene; V was cut back by 2 bases and J by 6 bases. The CDR3 runs to 16 residues. CDR1 LGHNA and CDR2 YNFKEQ come from the germline V gene. CDR3 sequence: CASSQQALAGANEQFF. In DNA, the CDR3 is TGTGCCAGCAGCCAACAAGCACTAGCGGGAGCCAATGAGCAGTTCTTC.

The rearrangement links TRBV7-9 to TRBJ2-5, with no clear D. The V and J ends lost 1 base and 5 bases respectively, with 11 bases between them. From germline, CDR1 is SEHNR and CDR2 FQNEAQ (reference sequence). The CDR3 totals 14 residues. DNA for the CDR3: TGTGCCAGCAGCTTAGGGCTTGCGGTCGAGACCCAGTACTTC. The encoded protein is CASSLGLAVETQYF.

This chain joins TRBV6-5 and TRBJ2-3, with 10 bases fitting TRBD1. V lost 8 bases, J lost 2 bases, and 4 bases stayed unmatched. CDR1 MNHEY and CDR2 SVGAGI come from the germline V gene. The CDR3 runs 14 residues. The CDR3 loop is CASQDRGDTDTQYF. Here the CDR3 DNA reads TGTGCCAGCCAGGACAGGGGGGACACAGATACGCAGTATTTT.

The chain carries TRBV28 and TRBJ1-5, with no clear D. V shed 4 bases and J shed 3 bases, with 13 bases lying between them. This CDR3 comprises 15 residues. Germline CDR1 is MDHEN and CDR2 is SYDVKM. Here the CDR3 DNA reads TGTGCCAGCAGTTCTCCCCAGGCGGCCAATCAGCCCCAGCATTTT. Amino acids: CASSSPQAANQPQHF. The complete variable domain, with remaining parts taken from reference TRBV28 and TRBJ1-5, reads DVKVTQSSRYLVKRTGEKVFLECVQDMDHENMFWYRQDPGLGLRLIYFSYDVKMKEKGDIPEGYSVSREKKERFSLILESASTNQTSMYLCASSSPQAANQPQHFGDGTRLSIL.

On this clone itself: The same CDR3 is also encoded by other DNA sequences in this sample. The V and J genes are TRBV19 and TRBJ1-2; weak D call: TRBD1 (5 bases). CDR3 size: 10 residues. Germline CDR1 LNHDA, CDR2 SQIVND (reference sequence). With 8 bases removed from V and 4 bases from J, the gap between germline ends came to 5 bases. The chain's CDR3 is CASGGYGYTF. The CDR3 DNA follows: TGTGCCAGTGGGGGCTATGGCTACACCTTC.